What follows are 8 T cell receptor beta chains derived from one specimen sequenced in a study of T-cell reconstitution after alpha-beta-depleted transplantation in children. Researchers prepared the TCRbeta library using unique molecular identifiers, the study reports. TCRdb itself ran the PCR reads through MiXCR, one entry per CDR3 protein. The data contain about 580,000 distinct CDR3 sequences, about 23% of them seen just once; the ten biggest clones take up 13% to 15%. The sequencing here drew on PBMCs, mostly from graft donor cells, taken 360 days after TCRalphabeta/CD19-depleted stem cell transplant. These receptors originate from a boy in the first two years of life who had a stem cell transplant for acute myeloid leukemia, so the T cells may come from the graft donor.

In this sample, this clonotype turned up a few times. This CDR3 reads CASSSDRRAVTEAFF. The CDR3 region has the DNA TGTGCCAGCAGTTCTGACAGGAGGGCAGTCACTGAAGCTTTCTTT. V gene TRBV7-9 combines with J gene TRBJ1-1, with D possibly matching TRBD1 (6 bases). Trimming pared 6 bases from V and 4 bases from J, leaving 18 bases between. The germline V gene has CDR1 SEHNR and CDR2 FQNEAQ (reference sequence). There are 15 residues in the CDR3. The full variable domain, rest sourced from reference TRBV7-9 and TRBJ1-1, is DTGVSQNPRHKITKRGQNVTFRCDPISEHNRLYWYRQTLGQGPEFLTYFQNEAQLEKSRLLSDRFSAERPKGSFSTLEIQRTEQGDSAMYLCASSSDRRAVTEAFFGQGTRLTVV.

This clonotype was recorded a few times. The chain couples TRBV12-3 or TRBV12-4 to TRBJ1-5, with 7 bases fitting TRBD1. J lost 6 bases, V lost 5 bases, and 7 bases had no gene match. CDR3 size: 14 residues. The CDR3 here is CASSPTGVTQPQHF. The CDR3 DNA follows: TGTGCCAGCAGTCCTACAGGGGTTACTCAGCCCCAGCATTTT.

The chain recombines TRBV13 with TRBJ1-5, with a weak D call TRBD1 (5 bases). Per the germline V gene, CDR1 is PRHDT and CDR2 is FYEKMQ (reference sequence). V lost 0 bases and J lost 3, with 9 bases in between. The CDR3 is 15 residues long. CDR3 sequence reads: CASSLGLGPNQPQHF. For the CDR3, the DNA is TGTGCCAGCAGCTTAGGCTTGGGGCCCAATCAGCCCCAGCATTTT.

The gene calls are TRBV20-1 and TRBJ2-7; perhaps TRBD1 as D (6 bases). The germline V gene has CDR1 DFQATT and CDR2 SNEGSKA (reference sequence). With 0 bases removed from V and 5 bases from J, the gap between germline ends came to 11 bases. The CDR3 runs 13 residues. DNA for the CDR3: TGCAGTGCTAGAGATCGGACAGACGACGAGCAGTACGTC. It specifies CSARDRTDDEQYV.

The chain combines TRBV6-2 or TRBV6-3 with TRBJ2-1; D not resolved. Trimming took off 7 bases at V and 2 bases at J, with 6 bases between the two ends. The CDR3 is made up of 12 amino acids. CDR1 MNHEY and CDR2 SVGEGT come from the germline V gene. In DNA, the CDR3 is TGTGCCAGCACGTCCCCCTACAATGAGCAGTTCTTC. This codes for CASTSPYNEQFF.

The V call is TRBV20-1, the J call TRBJ2-3, with D possibly being TRBD1 or TRBD2 (5 bases each). Trimming left V 0 bases short and J 8 bases short, with 9 bases between. There are 12 residues in the CDR3. CDR1 and CDR2 from the germline V gene are DFQATT and SNEGSKA (reference sequence). CDR3 in DNA: TGCAGTGCTAGAGATCGTGGGGGTACGCAGTATTTT. This codes for CSARDRGGTQYF.

The rearrangement joins TRBV4-3 to TRBJ2-1, with D possibly being TRBD2 (7 bases). Germline CDR1 is LGHNA and CDR2 is YSLEER. Trimming cost V 8 bases and J 2 bases, with 16 bases left between them. This CDR3 comprises 15 residues. The CDR3 sequence: CASALEGGAYNEQFF. Written as DNA, the CDR3 is TGCGCCAGCGCGCTCGAGGGGGGGGCCTACAATGAGCAGTTCTTC.

The rearrangement uses TRBV5-4 and TRBJ2-1; the D gene could be TRBD1 or TRBD2 (5 bases each). Germline CDR1 and CDR2: SGHNT and YYREEE (reference sequence). This CDR3 spans 15 amino acids. Trimming took 4 bases from V and 4 from J, leaving 15 bases between them. CDR3 nucleotides: TGTGCCAGCAGCCAACGGGGACCTAATTACAATGAGCAGTTCTTC. Residues: CASSQRGPNYNEQFF.